These 22 T cell receptor beta chains share one sample of origin, sequenced in a study of T cells expressing NK-cell markers. TCRdb reprocessed the 5' RACE reads and stores each CDR3 protein as one record, lacking DNA. The specimen's table records fewer than 550,000 distinct CDR3 sequences. Sequencing was done on a sample of blood T cells: a sorted CD56 or NKG2C T cell subset, CD4+ or CD8+ T cells, or bulk PBMC T cells (not recorded which). The receptors come from a woman in her forties or fifties in good health.

The V gene is TRBV20-1, the J gene TRBJ2-3; TCRdb designates TRBD1, a call that cannot be tested without DNA. The germline V gene encodes CDR1 DFQATT and CDR2 SNEGSKA (reference sequence). The CDR3 covers 14 residues. CDR3 sequence reads: CSAMSWIITDTQYF.

The rearrangement links TRBV7-9 to TRBJ1-1. The CDR3 sequence is 15 residues long. Germline assignment: CDR1 SEHNR and CDR2 FQNEAQ (reference sequence). The CDR3 sequence: CASSLMRRKNTEAFF. The full variable domain, its missing parts supplied by reference TRBV7-9 and TRBJ1-1, is DTGVSQNPRHKITKRGQNVTFRCDPISEHNRLYWYRQTLGQGPEFLTYFQNEAQLEKSRLLSDRFSAERPKGSFSTLEIQRTEQGDSAMYLCASSLMRRKNTEAFFGQGTRLTVV.

This chain links TRBV9 with TRBJ2-3; TCRdb's D call, TRBD1, is unchecked because there is no DNA. In germline, CDR1 is SGDLS, CDR2 YYNGEE. This CDR3 contains 15 residues. The CDR3 spells CASSVTPLESDTQYF.

The V call is TRBV20-1, the J call TRBJ2-3; TCRdb gives TRBD2 as the D gene, but with no DNA this cannot be confirmed. This CDR3 region has 15 residues. Looked up from germline, CDR1 is DFQATT and CDR2 is SNEGSKA (reference sequence). CDR3 sequence reads: CSAPPTSGSVYTQYF.

The gene calls are TRBV12-3 or TRBV12-4 and TRBJ2-1. The CDR3 has 13 residues. Here the CDR3 reads CASKFRFGNEQFF.

CDR3 amino acids: CASAFRDRDEQFF. V usage is TRBV12-3 or TRBV12-4 and J usage is TRBJ2-1; absent DNA, TCRdb's TRBD1 call cannot be checked. The CDR3 extends over 13 amino acids.

This chain connects TRBV6-5 to TRBJ1-4; TCRdb reports TRBD1, a call that lacks DNA to check it against. Germline assignment: CDR1 MNHEY and CDR2 SVGAGI. The CDR3 is 15 amino acids. The CDR3 reads CASSYSGGDSEKLFF.

The chain is built from TRBV6-6 and TRBJ1-4; lacking DNA, the TRBD1 call made by TCRdb goes unchecked. This CDR3 contains 14 residues. Germline V gives CDR1 MNHNY, CDR2 SVGAGI (reference sequence). The CDR3 region is CASRLGTGREKLFF.

This rearrangement joins TRBV29-1 to TRBJ2-3. Germline V lookup: CDR1 SQVTM, CDR2 ANQGSEA. The CDR3 is 12 amino acids. This CDR3 reads CSVEDGTDTQYF.

J is TRBJ2-3 and V is TRBV9; checking the TCRdb D call of TRBD2 is not possible without DNA. CDR1 and CDR2 from the germline V gene are SGDLS and YYNGEE. CDR3 length: 15 amino acids. The CDR3 sequence is CASSGTSGYTDTQYF. The full variable domain, completed using reference TRBV9 and TRBJ2-3, is DSGVTQTPKHLITATGQRVTLRCSPRSGDLSVYWYQQSLDQGLQFLIQYYNGEERAKGNILERFSAQQFPDLHSELNLSSLELGDSALYFCASSGTSGYTDTQYFGPGTRLTVL.

V is TRBV3-1 and J is TRBJ2-5. This CDR3 comprises 14 residues. Germline V gene lookup returns CDR1 LGHDT and CDR2 YNNKEL (reference sequence). This chain's CDR3 is CASSQDLGLETQYF.

The rearrangement joins TRBV14 to TRBJ2-1; TCRdb names TRBD1, which stays unverified in the absence of DNA. This CDR3 is built from 15 residues. Germline V gene lookup returns CDR1 SGHDN and CDR2 FVKESK. The CDR3 reads CASSLFPGSNSEQFF.

This chain links TRBV20-1 with TRBJ2-7; TCRdb's assignment of TRBD2 cannot be checked, as there is no DNA. CDR3 length equals 16 residues. Per germline, CDR1 DFQATT and CDR2 SNEGSKA (reference sequence). The CDR3 here is CSAARPQSGRTYEQYF.

V and J are TRBV24-1 and TRBJ1-4. This CDR3 spans 15 amino acids. CDR1 is KGHDR, CDR2 SFDVKD, per germline. The CDR3 loop is CATSDAAGSNEKLFF.

The rearrangement uses TRBV11-2 and TRBJ2-1; without DNA, the TCRdb call of TRBD2 cannot be checked. The CDR3 loop spans 16 amino acids. CDR1 and CDR2 (germline): SGHAT, FQNNGV. This CDR3 is CASSLRRGTSGNEQFF.

The chain employs TRBV20-1 and TRBJ2-1; TCRdb's assignment of TRBD1 cannot be checked, as there is no DNA. From germline, CDR1 is DFQATT and CDR2 SNEGSKA (reference sequence). The CDR3 runs to 16 residues. The CDR3 protein is CSARVGGSLLGAEQFF.

The gene calls are TRBV5-1 and TRBJ2-1; there is no DNA to check the TCRdb D call of TRBD2. The V gene's germline CDR1 is SGHRS and CDR2 YFSETQ. The CDR3 is 15 residues long. This CDR3 reads CASSLEAASYNEQFF.

The CDR3 loop is CASTWSGTEETQYF. The chain joins TRBV11-2 to TRBJ2-5; TCRdb picks TRBD1, but there is no DNA to check that call. CDR1 and CDR2 (germline): SGHAT, FQNNGV. CDR3 length: 14 amino acids.

The CDR3 loop reads CASSARLGDYNEQFF. The V call is TRBV9, the J call TRBJ2-1. CDR1 and CDR2 (germline): SGDLS, YYNGEE. CDR3 length: 15 residues.

This chain uses TRBV5-1 with TRBJ2-7; the D call from TCRdb, TRBD2, cannot be confirmed without DNA. Germline V lookup: CDR1 SGHRS, CDR2 YFSETQ. CDR3 length: 14 residues. CDR3 amino acids: CASSERRGKNEQYF.

CDR3 amino acids: CASSLDRGGLQYF. V usage is TRBV5-1 and J usage is TRBJ2-4; as DNA is missing, the TRBD1 call by TCRdb cannot be tested. Germline assignment: CDR1 SGHRS and CDR2 YFSETQ. The CDR3 consists of 13 residues. Using reference TRBV5-1 and TRBJ2-4 for the parts outside the CDR3, the full variable domain is KAGVTQTPRYLIKTRGQQVTLSCSPISGHRSVSWYQQTPGQGLQFLFEYFSETQRNKGNFPGRFSGRQFSNSRSEMNVSTLELGDSALYLCASSLDRGGLQYFGAGTRLSVL.

The V call is TRBV3-1, the J call TRBJ2-1; TCRdb's D call, TRBD2, is unchecked because there is no DNA. From germline, CDR1 is LGHDT and CDR2 YNNKEL (reference sequence). There are 16 residues in the CDR3. The CDR3 loop is CASSQRGGMVNNEQFF.